These T cell receptor beta chains were read from a single sample in a study of blood T cell repertoires in COVID-19. Assay used: immunoSEQ multiplex PCR; TCRdb lists only in-frame clones, some missing. The table has approximately 240,000 clones, 70% to 85% seen once; the top ten hold 4.9%. Material for sequencing was peripheral blood. The receptors derive from a woman aged 80 or older with active or convalescent COVID-19. Each CDR3 is given with its conserved first and last residue. D genes are given only for firm matches. The size field is filled for only some rows; it gives once, few, many or a size class.

15	TRBD2	-	TRBV10-1	TRBJ2-1	TGCGCCAGCAGTCGAGGGACTAACCCCTACAATGAGCAGTTCTTC	CASSRGTNPYNEQFF
16	-	-	TRBV28	TRBJ1-1	TGTGCCAGCAGTCAGTGGGGAGGACGGCTGAACACTGAAGCTTTCTTT	CASSQWGGRLNTEAFF
16	TRBD2	-	TRBV28	TRBJ2-7	TGTGCCAGCAGTTATATTGGCGGGGGTACAGACTACGAGCAGTACTTC	CASSYIGGGTDYEQYF
18	TRBD1	-	TRBV5-6	TRBJ2-3	TGTGCCAGCAGCTTGGCCCGGGACAGGGGGCGAAGCACAGATACGCAGTATTTT	CASSLARDRGRSTDTQYF
14	-	-	TRBV6-5	TRBJ2-7	TGTGCCAGCAAAGCTGACAGGAGCTCCTACGAGCAGTACTTC	CASKADRSSYEQYF
16	TRBD2	-	TRBV10-2	TRBJ2-3	TGCGCCAGCCGGCGCGGGGGGGTTCTAATTACAGATACGCAGTATTTT	CASRRGGVLITDTQYF
15	TRBD1	-	TRBV19	TRBJ2-5	TGTGCCAGTAGTATCTTAGGGGGCTTCTCGGAGACCCAGTACTTC	CASSILGGFSETQYF
15	TRBD1	-	TRBV6-5	TRBJ2-2	TGTGCCAGCCGGCGGACAGGGGGGAACACCGGGGAGCTGTTTTTT	CASRRTGGNTGELFF
16	TRBD1	-	TRBV28	TRBJ1-5	TGTGCCAGCAGTCCCATGAGGGGAGCAGGGGGCTTGCCCCAGCATTTT	CASSPMRGAGGLPQHF
16	TRBD2	-	TRBV18	TRBJ2-1	TGTGCCAGCTCACCCCTGACTAGCGGGAGTATCAATGAGCAGTTCTTC	CASSPLTSGSINEQFF
16	TRBD1	-	TRBV28	TRBJ2-1	TGTGCCAGCAGTTTATGGGGACAGGGGTTGCGGAATGAGCAGTTCTTC	CASSLWGQGLRNEQFF
15	TRBD1	few	TRBV18	TRBJ1-1	TGTGCCAGCTCACCTCGAACAGGGGGCGGTGCTGAAGCTTTCTTT	CASSPRTGGGAEAFF
17	-	-	TRBV18	TRBJ1-3	TGTGCCAGCTCACCAAATGCGGAGGCGATCTCTGGAAACACCATATATTTT	CASSPNAEAISGNTIYF
16	TRBD2	once	TRBV27	TRBJ2-7	TGTGCCAGCAGGGGACTAGCGGGAGTGGGGCTTTACGAGCAGTACTTC	CASRGLAGVGLYEQYF
14	TRBD1	-	TRBV7-8	TRBJ1-5	TGTGCCAGCAGCTCGGACAGGGGGTATCAGCCCCAGCATTTT	CASSSDRGYQPQHF
18	-	few	TRBV19	TRBJ2-1	TGTGCCAGTAGTATCTATCGTGGGACGGACTACTCCTACAATGAGCAGTTCTTC	CASSIYRGTDYSYNEQFF
12	TRBD1	-	TRBV28	TRBJ1-2	TGTGCCATCGGGACAGAATCCTATGGCTACACCTTC	CAIGTESYGYTF
16	-	-	TRBV16	TRBJ1-3	TGTGCCAGCAGCTATCAGGGTTGGAGCTCTGGAAACACCATATATTTT	CASSYQGWSSGNTIYF
13	TRBD2	-	TRBV12-3/TRBV12-4	TRBJ2-5	TGTGCCAGCTCACTAGCGGGATCAGAGACCCAGTACTTC	CASSLAGSETQYF
19	-	-	TRBV5-5	TRBJ2-6	TGTGCCAGCAGCTTGGGGGGGTATGGAGGGACCTCTGGGGCCAACGTCCTGACTTTC	CASSLGGYGGTSGANVLTF
16	-	-	TRBV5-1	TRBJ1-3	TGCGCCAGCAGCTCAGAGAACCGACAGCTCGGAAACACCATATATTTT	CASSSENRQLGNTIYF
15	TRBD1	-	TRBV5-1	TRBJ2-7	TGCGCCAGCAGCTTGGTAACAGGGGGCGGCTACGAGCAGTACTTC	CASSLVTGGGYEQYF
14	TRBD1	-	TRBV5-1	TRBJ1-2	TGCGCCAGCAGCTTGGGCCAGGGGGTAAGCGGCTACACCTTC	CASSLGQGVSGYTF